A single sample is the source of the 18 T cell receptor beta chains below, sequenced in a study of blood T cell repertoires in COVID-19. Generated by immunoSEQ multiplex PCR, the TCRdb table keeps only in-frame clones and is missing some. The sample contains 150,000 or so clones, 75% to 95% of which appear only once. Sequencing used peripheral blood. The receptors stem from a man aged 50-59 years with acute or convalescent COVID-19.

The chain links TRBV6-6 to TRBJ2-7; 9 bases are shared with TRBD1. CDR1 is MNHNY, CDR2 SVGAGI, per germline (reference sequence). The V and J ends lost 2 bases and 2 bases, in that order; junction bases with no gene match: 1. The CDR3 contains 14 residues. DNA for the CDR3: TGTGCCAGCAGTTACGGGGACAGGGCCTACGAGCAGTACTTC. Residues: CASSYGDRAYEQYF.

CDR3 residues: CASSITGYEQFF. The CDR3 bases are TGTGCCAGTAGTATAACCGGGTATGAGCAGTTCTTC. J is TRBJ2-1 and V is TRBV19; D is unclear. Germline V gene data show CDR1 as LNHDA and CDR2 as SQIVND (reference sequence). CDR3 length: 12 residues. The ends were cut back, 2 bases at V and 8 bases at J, with 7 bases in the middle.

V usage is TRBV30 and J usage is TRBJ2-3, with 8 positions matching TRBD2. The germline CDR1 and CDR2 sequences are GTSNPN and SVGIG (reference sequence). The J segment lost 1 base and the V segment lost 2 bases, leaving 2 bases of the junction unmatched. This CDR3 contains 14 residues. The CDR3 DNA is TGTGCCTGGAGTACTAGCGGAGGCACAGATACGCAGTATTTT. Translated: CAWSTSGGTDTQYF.

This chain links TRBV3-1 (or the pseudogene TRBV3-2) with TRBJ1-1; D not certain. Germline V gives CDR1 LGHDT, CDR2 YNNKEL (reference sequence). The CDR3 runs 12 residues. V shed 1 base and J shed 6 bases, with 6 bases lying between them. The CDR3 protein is CASSQVASEAFF. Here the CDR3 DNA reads TGTGCCAGCAGCCAAGTGGCCTCTGAAGCTTTCTTT.

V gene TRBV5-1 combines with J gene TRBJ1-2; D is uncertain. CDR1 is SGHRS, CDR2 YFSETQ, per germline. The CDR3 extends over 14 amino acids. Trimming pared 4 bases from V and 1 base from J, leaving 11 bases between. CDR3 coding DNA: TGCGCCAGCAGCCCAATAACAGATAACTATGGCTACACCTTC. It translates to CASSPITDNYGYTF.

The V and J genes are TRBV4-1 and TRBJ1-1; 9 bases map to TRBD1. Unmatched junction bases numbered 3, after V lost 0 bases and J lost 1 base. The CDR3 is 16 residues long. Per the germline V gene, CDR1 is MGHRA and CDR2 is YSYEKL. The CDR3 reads CASSQEGQGTNTEAFF. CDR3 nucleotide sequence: TGCGCCAGCAGCCAAGAGGGACAGGGTACGAACACTGAAGCTTTCTTT.

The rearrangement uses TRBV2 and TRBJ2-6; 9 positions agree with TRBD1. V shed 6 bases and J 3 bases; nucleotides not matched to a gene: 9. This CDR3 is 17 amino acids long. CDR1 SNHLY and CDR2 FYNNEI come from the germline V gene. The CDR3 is CASSGWTGELGANVLTF. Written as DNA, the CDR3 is TGTGCCAGCAGCGGCTGGACAGGGGAGCTTGGGGCCAACGTCCTGACTTTC.

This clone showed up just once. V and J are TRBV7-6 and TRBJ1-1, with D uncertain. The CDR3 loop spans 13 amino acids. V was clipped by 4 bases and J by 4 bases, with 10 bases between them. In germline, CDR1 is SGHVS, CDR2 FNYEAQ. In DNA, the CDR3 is TGTGCCAGCAGCTATCCAGGTTTCACTGAAGCTTTCTTT. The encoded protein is CASSYPGFTEAFF. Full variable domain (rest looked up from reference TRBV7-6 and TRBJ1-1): GAGVSQSPRYKVTKRGQDVALRCDPISGHVSLYWYRQALGQGPEFLTYFNYEAQQDKSGLPNDRFSAERPEGSISTLTIQRTEQRDSAMYRCASSYPGFTEAFFGQGTRLTVV.

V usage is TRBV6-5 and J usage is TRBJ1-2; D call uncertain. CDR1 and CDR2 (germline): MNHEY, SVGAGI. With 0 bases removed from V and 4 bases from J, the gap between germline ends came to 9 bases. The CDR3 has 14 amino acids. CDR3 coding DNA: TGTGCCAGCAGTTACTCGGGCAGTACCTATGGCTACACCTTC. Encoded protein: CASSYSGSTYGYTF.

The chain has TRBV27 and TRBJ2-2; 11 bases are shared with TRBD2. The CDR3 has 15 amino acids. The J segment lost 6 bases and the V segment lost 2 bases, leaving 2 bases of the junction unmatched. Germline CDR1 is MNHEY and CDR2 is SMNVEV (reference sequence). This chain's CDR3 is CASSLVAGGSGELFF. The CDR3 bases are TGTGCCAGCAGTTTAGTAGCGGGAGGGTCCGGGGAGCTGTTTTTT.

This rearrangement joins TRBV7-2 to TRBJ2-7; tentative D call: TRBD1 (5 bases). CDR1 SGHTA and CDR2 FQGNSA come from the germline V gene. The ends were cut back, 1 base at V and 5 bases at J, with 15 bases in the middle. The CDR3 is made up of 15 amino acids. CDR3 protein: CASSLVGQGTHEQYF. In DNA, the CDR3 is TGTGCCAGCAGCTTAGTTGGTCAGGGCACCCACGAGCAGTACTTC.

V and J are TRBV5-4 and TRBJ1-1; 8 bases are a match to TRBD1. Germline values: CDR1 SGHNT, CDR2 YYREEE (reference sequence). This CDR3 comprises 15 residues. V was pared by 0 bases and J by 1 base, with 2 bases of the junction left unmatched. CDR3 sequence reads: CASSLAGTGNTEAFF. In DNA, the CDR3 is TGTGCCAGCAGCTTGGCCGGGACAGGGAACACTGAAGCTTTCTTT.

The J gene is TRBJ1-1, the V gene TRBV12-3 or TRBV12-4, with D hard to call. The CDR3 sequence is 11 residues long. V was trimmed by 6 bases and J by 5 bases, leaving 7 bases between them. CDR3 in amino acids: CASRLQTEAFF. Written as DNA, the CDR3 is TGTGCCAGCAGGTTACAGACTGAAGCTTTCTTT.

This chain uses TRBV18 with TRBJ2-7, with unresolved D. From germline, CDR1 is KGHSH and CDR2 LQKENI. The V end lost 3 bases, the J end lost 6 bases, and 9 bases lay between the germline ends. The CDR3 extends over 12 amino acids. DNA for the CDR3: TGTGCCAGCTCACCGGGCGCGTTCGAGCAGTACGTC. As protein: CASSPGAFEQYV.

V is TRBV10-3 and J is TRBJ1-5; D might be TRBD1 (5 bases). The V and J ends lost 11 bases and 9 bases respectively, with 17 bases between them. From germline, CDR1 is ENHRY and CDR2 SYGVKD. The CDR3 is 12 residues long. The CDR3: CAGGEARGPQHF. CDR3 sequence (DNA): TGTGCCGGAGGGGAAGCAAGGGGGCCCCAGCATTTT.

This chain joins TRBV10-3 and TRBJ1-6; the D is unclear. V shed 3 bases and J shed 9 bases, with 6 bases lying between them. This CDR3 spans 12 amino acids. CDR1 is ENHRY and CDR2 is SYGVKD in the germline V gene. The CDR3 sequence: CAISDNSSPLHF. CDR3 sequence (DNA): TGTGCCATCAGTGATAACTCTTCACCCCTCCACTTT.

The CDR3 sequence: CASSDGQLRGTQYF. The CDR3 bases are TGTGCCAGCAGTGATGGCCAGCTCCGGGGGACCCAGTACTTC. The J gene is TRBJ2-5, the V gene TRBV6-1; D may be TRBD2 (5 bases). V lost 3 bases and J 7 bases, leaving 15 bases between the germline ends. The CDR3 is 14 amino acids. Germline-derived CDR1 and CDR2 are MNHNS and SASEGT.

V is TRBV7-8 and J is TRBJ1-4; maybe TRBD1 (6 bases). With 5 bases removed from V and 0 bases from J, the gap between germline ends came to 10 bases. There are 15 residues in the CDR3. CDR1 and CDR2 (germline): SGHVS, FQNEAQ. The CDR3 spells CASSRYRATNEKLFF. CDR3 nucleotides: TGTGCCAGCAGCAGATACAGGGCAACTAATGAAAAACTGTTTTTT.